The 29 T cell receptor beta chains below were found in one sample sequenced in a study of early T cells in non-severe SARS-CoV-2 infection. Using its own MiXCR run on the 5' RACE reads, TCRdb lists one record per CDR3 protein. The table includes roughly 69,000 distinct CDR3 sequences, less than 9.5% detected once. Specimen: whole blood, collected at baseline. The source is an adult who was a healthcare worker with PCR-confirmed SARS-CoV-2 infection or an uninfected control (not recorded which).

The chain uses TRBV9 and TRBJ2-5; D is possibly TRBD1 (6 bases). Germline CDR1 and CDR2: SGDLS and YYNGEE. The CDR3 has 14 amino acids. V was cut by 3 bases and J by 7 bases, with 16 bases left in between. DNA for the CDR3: TGTGCCAGCAGCGGAGGACAGTTCCTGGGGACCCAGTACTTC. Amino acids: CASSGGQFLGTQYF.

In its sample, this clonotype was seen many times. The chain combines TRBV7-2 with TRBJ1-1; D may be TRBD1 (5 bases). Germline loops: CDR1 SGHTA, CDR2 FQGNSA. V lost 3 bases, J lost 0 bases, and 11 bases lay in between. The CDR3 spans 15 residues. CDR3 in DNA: TGTGCCAGCAGCTTCCTGGCAGGGCTGAACACTGAAGCTTTCTTT. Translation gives CASSFLAGLNTEAFF.

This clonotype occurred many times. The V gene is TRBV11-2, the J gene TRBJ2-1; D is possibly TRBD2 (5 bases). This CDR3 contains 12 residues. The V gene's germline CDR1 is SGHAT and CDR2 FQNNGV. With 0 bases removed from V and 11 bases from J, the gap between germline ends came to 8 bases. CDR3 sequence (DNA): TGTGCCAGCAGCTTAGATCGGGGAAAGCAGTTCTTC. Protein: CASSLDRGKQFF. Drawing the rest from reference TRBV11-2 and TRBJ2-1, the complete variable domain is EAGVAQSPRYKIIEKRQSVAFWCNPISGHATLYWYQQILGQGPKLLIQFQNNGVVDDSQLPKDRFSAERLKGVDSTLKIQPAKLEDSAVYLCASSLDRGKQFFGPGTRLTVL.

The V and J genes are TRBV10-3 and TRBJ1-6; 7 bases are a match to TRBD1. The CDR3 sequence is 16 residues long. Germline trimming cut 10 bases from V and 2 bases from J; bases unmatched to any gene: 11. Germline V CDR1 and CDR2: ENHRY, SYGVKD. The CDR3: CATGTGTVPYNSPLHF. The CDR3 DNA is TGTGCCACCGGAACCGGGACAGTGCCCTATAATTCACCCCTCCACTTT.

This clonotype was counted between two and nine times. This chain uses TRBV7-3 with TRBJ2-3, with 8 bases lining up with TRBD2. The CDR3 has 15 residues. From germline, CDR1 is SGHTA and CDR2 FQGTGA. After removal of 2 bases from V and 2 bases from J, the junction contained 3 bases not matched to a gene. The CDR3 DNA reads TGTGCCAGCAGCTTAGAGACTAGCGTCACAGATACGCAGTATTTT. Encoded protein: CASSLETSVTDTQYF.

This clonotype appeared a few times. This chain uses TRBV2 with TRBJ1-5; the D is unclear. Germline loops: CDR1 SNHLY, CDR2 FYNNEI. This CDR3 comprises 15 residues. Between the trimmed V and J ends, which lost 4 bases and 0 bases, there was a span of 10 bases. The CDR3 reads CASSGATFSNQPQHF. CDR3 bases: TGTGCCAGCAGTGGGGCAACCTTTAGCAATCAGCCCCAGCATTTT.

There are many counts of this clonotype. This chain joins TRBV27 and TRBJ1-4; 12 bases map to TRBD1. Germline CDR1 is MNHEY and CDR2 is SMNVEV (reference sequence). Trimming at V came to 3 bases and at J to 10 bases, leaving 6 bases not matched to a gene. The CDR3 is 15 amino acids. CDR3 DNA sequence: TGTGCCAGCAGTTTTATTGGGACAGGGGGCGGAAAACTGTTTTTT. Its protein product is CASSFIGTGGGKLFF.

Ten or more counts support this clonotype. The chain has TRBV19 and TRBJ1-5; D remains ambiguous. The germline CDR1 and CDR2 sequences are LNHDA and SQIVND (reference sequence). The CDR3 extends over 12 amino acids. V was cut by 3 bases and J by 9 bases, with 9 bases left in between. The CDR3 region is CASSIRPMPQHF. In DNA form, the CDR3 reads TGTGCCAGTAGTATCCGACCGATGCCCCAGCATTTT. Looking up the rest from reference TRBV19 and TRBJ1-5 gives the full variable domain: DGGITQSPKYLFRKEGQNVTLSCEQNLNHDAMYWYRQDPGQGLRLIYYSQIVNDFQKGDIAEGYSVSREKKESFPLTVTSAQKNPTAFYLCASSIRPMPQHFGDGTRLSIL.

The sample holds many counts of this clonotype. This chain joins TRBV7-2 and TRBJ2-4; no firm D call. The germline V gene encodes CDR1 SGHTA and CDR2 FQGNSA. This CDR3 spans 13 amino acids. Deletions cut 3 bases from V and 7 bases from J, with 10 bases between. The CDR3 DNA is TGTGCCAGCAGCTTCGTGGACGGGAACATTCAGTACTTC. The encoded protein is CASSFVDGNIQYF.

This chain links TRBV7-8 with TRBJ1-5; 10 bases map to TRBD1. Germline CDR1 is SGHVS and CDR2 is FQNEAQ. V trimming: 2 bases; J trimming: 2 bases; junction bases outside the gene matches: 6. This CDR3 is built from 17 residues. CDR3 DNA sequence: TGTGCCAGCAGCTTACGAACCGGGACAGGGGGCAATCAGCCCCAGCATTTT. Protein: CASSLRTGTGGNQPQHF.

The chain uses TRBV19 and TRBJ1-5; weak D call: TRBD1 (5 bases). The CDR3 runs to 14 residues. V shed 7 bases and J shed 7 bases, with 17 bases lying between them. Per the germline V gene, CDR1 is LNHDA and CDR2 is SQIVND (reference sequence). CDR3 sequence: CASTPDTVRQPQHF. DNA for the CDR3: TGTGCCAGTACTCCGGACACCGTACGCCAGCCCCAGCATTTT.

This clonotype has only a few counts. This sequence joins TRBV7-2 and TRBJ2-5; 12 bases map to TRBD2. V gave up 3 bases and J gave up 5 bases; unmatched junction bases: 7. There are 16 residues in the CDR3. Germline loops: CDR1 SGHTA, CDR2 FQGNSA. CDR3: CASSFRLAGAGETQYF. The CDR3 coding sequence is TGTGCCAGCAGCTTCCGACTAGCGGGAGCGGGTGAGACCCAGTACTTC.

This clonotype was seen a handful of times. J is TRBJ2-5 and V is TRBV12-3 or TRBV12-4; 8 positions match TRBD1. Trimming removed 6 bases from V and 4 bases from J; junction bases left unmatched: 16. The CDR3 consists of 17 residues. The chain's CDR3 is CASSLGQGLRVRETQYF. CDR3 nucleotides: TGTGCCAGCAGCCTCGGACAGGGCTTAAGGGTTCGAGAGACCCAGTACTTC.

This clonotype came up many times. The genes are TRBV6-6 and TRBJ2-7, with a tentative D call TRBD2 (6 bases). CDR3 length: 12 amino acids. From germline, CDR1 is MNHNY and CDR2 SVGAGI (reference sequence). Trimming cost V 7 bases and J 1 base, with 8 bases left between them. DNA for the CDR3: TGTGCCAGCAAGGGGACTTCCTACGAGCAGTACTTC. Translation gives CASKGTSYEQYF.

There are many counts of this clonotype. CDR3 nucleotide sequence: TGTGCCAGCTCCCCGTACAGGGACGAGAATGGCTACACCTTC. It specifies CASSPYRDENGYTF. This sequence joins TRBV18 and TRBJ1-2; perhaps TRBD1 as D (6 bases). The germline gives CDR1 KGHSH, CDR2 LQKENI. V lost 6 bases and J 6 bases, leaving 17 bases between the germline ends. CDR3 length equals 14 residues. The variable domain in full, with the rest retrieved from reference TRBV18 and TRBJ1-2, is NAGVMQNPRHLVRRRGQEARLRCSPMKGHSHVYWYRQLPEEGLKFMVYLQKENIIDESGMPKERFSAEFPKEGPSILRIQQVVRGDSAAYFCASSPYRDENGYTFGSGTRLTVV.

CDR3 protein: CASSLRTGATDTQYF. CDR3 nucleotide sequence: TGTGCCAGCAGTTTACGGACAGGGGCAACTGATACGCAGTATTTT. The chain employs TRBV12-3 or TRBV12-4 and TRBJ2-3, with 9 bases lining up with TRBD1. V trimming: 2 bases; J trimming: 6 bases; junction bases outside the gene matches: 6. The CDR3 totals 15 residues.

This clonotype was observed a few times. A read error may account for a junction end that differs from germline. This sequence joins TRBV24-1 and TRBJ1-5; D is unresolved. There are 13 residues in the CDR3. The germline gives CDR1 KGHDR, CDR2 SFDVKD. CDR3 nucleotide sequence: TGTGCCACCAGTGATCCGGGCCGAGGTGGTCTGGATTTT. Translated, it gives CATSDPGRGGLDF.

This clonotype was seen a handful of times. The CDR3 sequence: CASSSRAGNEQFF. The CDR3 DNA sequence: TGTGCCAGCAGCTCCAGGGCCGGGAACGAGCAGTTCTTC. The V and J genes are TRBV11-3 and TRBJ2-1; D may match TRBD1 or TRBD2 (5 bases each). The germline V and J ends were trimmed by 4 bases and 10 bases, with 14 bases remaining between them. CDR1 and CDR2 from the germline V gene are SGHNT and YENEEA. The CDR3 covers 13 residues.

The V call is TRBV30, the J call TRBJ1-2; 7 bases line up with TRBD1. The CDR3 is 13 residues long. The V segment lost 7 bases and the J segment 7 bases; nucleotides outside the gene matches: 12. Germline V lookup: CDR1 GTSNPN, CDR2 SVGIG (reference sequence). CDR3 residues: CASNRGKFVGYTF. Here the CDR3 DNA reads TGTGCCTCGAACAGGGGAAAGTTTGTTGGCTACACCTTC. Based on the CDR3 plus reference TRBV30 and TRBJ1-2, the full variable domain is SQTIHQWPATLVQPVGSPLSLECTVEGTSNPNLYWYRQAAGRGLQLLFYSVGIGQISSEVPQNLSASRPQDRQFILSSKKLLLSDSGFYLCASNRGKFVGYTFGSGTRLTVV.

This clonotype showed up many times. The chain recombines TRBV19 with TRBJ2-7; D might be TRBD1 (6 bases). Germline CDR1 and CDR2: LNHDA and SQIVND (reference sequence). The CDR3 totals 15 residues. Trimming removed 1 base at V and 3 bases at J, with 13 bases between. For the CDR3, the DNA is TGTGCCAGTAGTATAGGAACAGGGAGAAGCTACGAGCAGTACTTC. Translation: CASSIGTGRSYEQYF. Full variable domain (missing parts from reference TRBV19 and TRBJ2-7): DGGITQSPKYLFRKEGQNVTLSCEQNLNHDAMYWYRQDPGQGLRLIYYSQIVNDFQKGDIAEGYSVSREKKESFPLTVTSAQKNPTAFYLCASSIGTGRSYEQYFGPGTRLTVT.

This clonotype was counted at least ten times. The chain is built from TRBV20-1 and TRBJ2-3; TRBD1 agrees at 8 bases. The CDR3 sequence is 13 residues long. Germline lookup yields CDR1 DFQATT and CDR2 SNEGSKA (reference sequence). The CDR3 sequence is CRKVGQDRLPQYF. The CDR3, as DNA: TGCAGGAAGGTGGGACAGGATCGGCTCCCGCAGTATTTT.

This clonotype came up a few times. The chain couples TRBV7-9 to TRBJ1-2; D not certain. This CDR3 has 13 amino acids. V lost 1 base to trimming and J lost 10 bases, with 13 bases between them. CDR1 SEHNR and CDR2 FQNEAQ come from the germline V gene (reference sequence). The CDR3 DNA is TGTGCCAGCAGCTTAGGCCCCCCAGCTGACTACACCTTC. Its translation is CASSLGPPADYTF.

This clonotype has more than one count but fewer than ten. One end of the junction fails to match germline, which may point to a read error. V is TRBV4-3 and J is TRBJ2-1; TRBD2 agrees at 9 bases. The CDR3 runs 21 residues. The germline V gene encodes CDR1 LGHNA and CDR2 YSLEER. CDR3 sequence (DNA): TGCGCCAGCAGCCAAGAACCACTCGTCGGAGGGCCTAGCGGGATGTACAGTGAGCAGTTCTTC. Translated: CASSQEPLVGGPSGMYSEQFF.

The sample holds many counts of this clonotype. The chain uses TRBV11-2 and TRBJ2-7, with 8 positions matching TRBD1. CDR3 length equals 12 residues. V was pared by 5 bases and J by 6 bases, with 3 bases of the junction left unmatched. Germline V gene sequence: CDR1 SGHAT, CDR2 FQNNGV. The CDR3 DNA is TGTGCCAGCAGCCGGACAGGGACCGAGCAGTACTTC. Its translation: CASSRTGTEQYF.

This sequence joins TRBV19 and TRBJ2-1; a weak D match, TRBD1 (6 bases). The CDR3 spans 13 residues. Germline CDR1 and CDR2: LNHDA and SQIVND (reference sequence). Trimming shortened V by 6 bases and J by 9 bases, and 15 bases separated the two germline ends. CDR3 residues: CASRGTNGGEQFF. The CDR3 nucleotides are TGTGCCAGTAGGGGGACAAATGGTGGTGAGCAGTTCTTC.

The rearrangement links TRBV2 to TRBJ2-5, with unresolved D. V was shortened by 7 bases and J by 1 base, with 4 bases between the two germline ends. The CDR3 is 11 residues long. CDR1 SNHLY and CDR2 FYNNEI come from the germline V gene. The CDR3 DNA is TGTGCCAGCACCCTCCAAGAGACCCAGTACTTC. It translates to CASTLQETQYF.

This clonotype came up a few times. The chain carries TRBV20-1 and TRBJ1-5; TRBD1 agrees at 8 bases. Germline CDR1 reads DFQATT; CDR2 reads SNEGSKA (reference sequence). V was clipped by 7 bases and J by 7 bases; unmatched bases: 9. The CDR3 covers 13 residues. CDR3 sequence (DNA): TGCAGTGTCGAAGGACAGGGTGAACAGCCCCAGCATTTT. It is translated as CSVEGQGEQPQHF.

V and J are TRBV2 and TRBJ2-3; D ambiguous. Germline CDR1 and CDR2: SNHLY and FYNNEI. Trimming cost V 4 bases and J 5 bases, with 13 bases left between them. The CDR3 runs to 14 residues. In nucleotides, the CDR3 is TGTGCCAGCAGTGGTCAGACCGCAGGAGATACGCAGTATTTT. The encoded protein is CASSGQTAGDTQYF.

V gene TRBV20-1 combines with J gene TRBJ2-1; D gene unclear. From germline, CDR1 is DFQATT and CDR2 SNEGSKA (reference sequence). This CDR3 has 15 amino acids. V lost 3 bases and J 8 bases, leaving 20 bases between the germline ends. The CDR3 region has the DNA TGCAGTGCTAGGCCCTACTTAGATCGTAACCATGAGCAGTTCTTC. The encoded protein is CSARPYLDRNHEQFF.